This passage covers 25 T cell receptor beta chains from one sample sequenced in a study of T cells in Graves' hyperthyroidism and ophthalmopathy. The CDR3 regions of TCR beta were amplified from RNA transcripts. HTBI primers were the set used in a first-round RT-PCR of the TCR CDR3. TCRdb reprocessed the multiplex PCR reads with MiXCR, giving one entry per CDR3 protein. This sample has over 350,000 distinct CDR3 sequences; roughly an eighth occur once, and the top ten carry approximately 29%. Sequenced sample: blood. All receptors derive from a man aged 45 to 65 with Graves' ophthalmopathy.

The rearrangement joins TRBV28 to TRBJ2-3; D ambiguous. The V end was cut by 5 bases, the J end by 2 bases, with 8 bases between. Per the germline V gene, CDR1 is MDHEN and CDR2 is SYDVKM. The CDR3 totals 13 residues. CDR3 sequence (DNA): TGTGCCAGCAGTCGACCGAACACAGATACGCAGTATTTT. This sequence encodes CASSRPNTDTQYF.

This clonotype was picked up a small number of times. The chain combines TRBV4-1 with TRBJ1-6; D perhaps matches TRBD1 (6 bases). CDR3 size: 17 residues. The germline V gene encodes CDR1 MGHRA and CDR2 YSYEKL. The V end was cut by 0 bases, the J end by 2 bases, with 11 bases between. The CDR3 spells CASSQDHRETYNSPLHF. The CDR3 nucleotides read TGCGCCAGCAGCCAAGATCACAGGGAGACCTATAATTCACCCCTCCACTTT.

The gene calls are TRBV6-1 and TRBJ2-2; 8 positions match TRBD1. Germline V CDR1 and CDR2: MNHNS, SASEGT. The CDR3 consists of 15 residues. The trim removed 7 bases at V and 4 bases at J, leaving 8 bases unmatched. The CDR3 spells CASNPQGVITGELFF. Here the CDR3 DNA reads TGTGCCAGCAACCCACAGGGGGTGATCACCGGGGAGCTGTTTTTT.

This clonotype was seen at least ten times. The chain joins TRBV20-1 to TRBJ2-3, with D perhaps matching TRBD1 or TRBD2 (5 bases each). Trimming shortened V by 6 bases and J by 7 bases, and 14 bases separated the two germline ends. CDR3 length: 12 amino acids. Germline V CDR1 and CDR2: DFQATT, SNEGSKA (reference sequence). The CDR3 coding sequence is TGCAGTGCGGGGGACGGCTCATATACGCAGTATTTT. Protein sequence: CSAGDGSYTQYF.

The V and J genes are TRBV28 and TRBJ2-3; possibly TRBD2 for D (6 bases). This CDR3 has 14 residues. V lost 2 bases and J 6 bases, leaving 12 bases between the germline ends. CDR1 and CDR2 (germline): MDHEN, SYDVKM. The CDR3: CASSLRIAVDTQYF. The CDR3 DNA follows: TGTGCCAGCAGTTTAAGGATAGCGGTCGATACGCAGTATTTT.

This clonotype was detected ten times or more. This chain joins TRBV30 and TRBJ2-7, with D possibly TRBD1 on 6 matching bases. CDR3 length equals 16 residues. V lost 5 bases and J lost 1, with 21 bases in between. Germline lookup yields CDR1 GTSNPN and CDR2 SVGIG (reference sequence). Written as DNA, the CDR3 is TGTGCCTGGTTCCGCAAGACGGGACACCCGTCCTACGAGCAGTACTTC. Its protein product is CAWFRKTGHPSYEQYF.

This clonotype was counted ten times or more. V is TRBV20-1 and J is TRBJ2-7, with D possibly matching TRBD1 (5 bases). Germline V gene data show CDR1 as DFQATT and CDR2 as SNEGSKA (reference sequence). The CDR3 extends over 13 amino acids. V lost 7 bases and J 5 bases, leaving 18 bases between the germline ends. The CDR3 nucleotides are TGCAGTGTCAAGGACACCAGCAGCCACGAGCAGTACTTC. It specifies CSVKDTSSHEQYF.

The genes are TRBV7-8 and TRBJ1-2, with D possibly being TRBD1 (6 bases). The germline gives CDR1 SGHVS, CDR2 FQNEAQ. CDR3 size: 14 residues. V lost 6 bases, J lost 0 bases, and 11 bases lay in between. The CDR3 sequence: CASSRQVTNYGYTF. The CDR3 region has the DNA TGTGCCAGCAGTCGACAGGTGACTAACTATGGCTACACCTTC.

This clonotype was found many times. V gene TRBV18 combines with J gene TRBJ2-5; 9 bases align to TRBD1. The CDR3 runs to 15 residues. CDR1 is KGHSH and CDR2 is LQKENI in the germline V gene. The trim removed 4 bases at V and 3 bases at J, leaving 6 bases unmatched. The CDR3 loop reads CASSLWDRAEETQYF. CDR3 coding DNA: TGTGCCAGCTCACTGTGGGACAGGGCGGAAGAGACCCAGTACTTC.

This clonotype was found many times. J is TRBJ2-4 and V is TRBV12-3 or TRBV12-4, with a possible D match to TRBD2 (5 bases). This CDR3 spans 16 amino acids. With 3 bases removed from V and 2 bases from J, the gap between germline ends came to 14 bases. The chain's CDR3 is CASSFWGEPSKNIQYF. The DNA for the CDR3 is TGTGCCAGCAGTTTTTGGGGAGAGCCCTCCAAAAACATTCAGTACTTC.

This clonotype was observed at least ten times. The chain links TRBV24-1 to TRBJ1-2; 7 bases fit TRBD1. CDR1 is KGHDR, CDR2 SFDVKD, per germline. Losses at the gene ends were 3 bases for V and 5 bases for J; bases not matched to a gene: 17. The CDR3 sequence is 18 residues long. CDR3 protein: CATSDNHGTVSVKYGYTF. CDR3 in DNA: TGTGCCACCAGTGATAACCATGGGACAGTGAGTGTTAAGTATGGCTACACCTTC.

CDR3 loop: CSNSEEITDTQYF. The CDR3 bases are TGCAGTAATAGCGAAGAAATCACAGATACGCAGTATTTT. This sequence joins TRBV20-1 and TRBJ2-3, with D tentatively TRBD2 (5 bases). Trimming removed 8 bases at V and 2 bases at J, with 14 bases between. The CDR3 is 13 residues long. The germline CDR1 and CDR2 sequences are DFQATT and SNEGSKA (reference sequence).

In its sample, this clonotype was seen many times. The chain employs TRBV3-1 and TRBJ2-7, with 10 bases identical to TRBD2. In germline, CDR1 is LGHDT, CDR2 YNNKEL (reference sequence). V was pared by 4 bases and J by 2 bases, with 2 bases of the junction left unmatched. The length of the CDR3 is 14 residues. For the CDR3, the DNA is TGTGCCAGCAGCCGGACTAGCGGTACCTACGAGCAGTACTTC. Translating it yields CASSRTSGTYEQYF.

This clonotype appeared many times. The rearrangement links TRBV20-1 to TRBJ2-7; the D gene is possibly TRBD1 (6 bases). Trimming left V 4 bases short and J 2 bases short, with 15 bases between. The V gene's germline CDR1 is DFQATT and CDR2 SNEGSKA (reference sequence). CDR3 length equals 14 residues. The CDR3, as DNA: TGCAGTGCTATGGGGCGGACAGATGCCTACGAGCAGTACTTC. It encodes CSAMGRTDAYEQYF.

This clonotype was found many times. The chain recombines TRBV20-1 with TRBJ1-5; 10 bases match TRBD1. The V segment lost 1 base and the J segment 1 base; nucleotides outside the gene matches: 10. The CDR3 covers 18 residues. The germline V gene has CDR1 DFQATT and CDR2 SNEGSKA (reference sequence). CDR3 residues: CSARVAGQGVMSNQPQHF. CDR3 DNA: TGCAGTGCTAGAGTAGCAGGACAGGGGGTTATGAGCAATCAGCCCCAGCATTTT.

The J gene is TRBJ2-5, the V gene TRBV27; D is possibly TRBD1 (6 bases). The V gene lost 3 bases and the J gene lost 4 bases, with 15 bases spanning the gap. The CDR3 loop spans 15 amino acids. Germline V gene sequence: CDR1 MNHEY, CDR2 SMNVEV (reference sequence). CDR3 nucleotide sequence: TGTGCCAGCAGTTTCCTACAGGGAATTCGAGAGACCCAGTACTTC. This sequence encodes CASSFLQGIRETQYF.

The sample holds many counts of this clonotype. The chain has TRBV29-1 and TRBJ2-1, with 8 bases matching TRBD2. J was trimmed by 1 base and V by 4 bases; bases with no gene match: 3. The CDR3 length is 14 residues. Germline lookup yields CDR1 SQVTM and CDR2 ANQGSEA. CDR3 sequence (DNA): TGCAGCGTTGTCGGCGGGAGGTCCTACAATGAGCAGTTCTTC. Translating it yields CSVVGGRSYNEQFF.

This chain links TRBV7-9 with TRBJ2-3, with 8 positions matching TRBD2. CDR1 and CDR2 from the germline V gene are SEHNR and FQNEAQ (reference sequence). V trimming: 5 bases; J trimming: 2 bases; junction bases outside the gene matches: 9. CDR3 length: 16 residues. CDR3 DNA: TGTGCCAGCAGCCAGCGGACTAGCCCTACCACAGATACGCAGTATTTT. Amino acid sequence: CASSQRTSPTTDTQYF.

The sample holds a few counts of this clonotype. CDR3: CASSQDNPTGGSGFTDTQYF. The CDR3 coding sequence is TGTGCCAGCAGCCAAGATAACCCCACCGGCGGTAGCGGGTTCACAGATACGCAGTATTTT. J is TRBJ2-3 and V is TRBV3-1, with 7 positions matching TRBD2. V lost 0 bases and J lost 2; bases outside the gene matches: 17. The CDR3 is 20 amino acids. Germline V lookup: CDR1 LGHDT, CDR2 YNNKEL (reference sequence).

The chain couples TRBV5-1 to TRBJ2-3; 11 nucleotides line up with TRBD2. Germline CDR1 SGHRS, CDR2 YFSETQ. Trimming cost V 4 bases and J 1 base; bases outside gene matches: 5. The CDR3 extends over 16 amino acids. The CDR3 here is CASSPAGLAGTDTQYF. The CDR3 DNA reads as TGCGCCAGCAGCCCCGCGGGACTAGCGGGCACAGATACGCAGTATTTT.

This clonotype was found a few times. The chain joins TRBV20-1 to TRBJ2-3, with a possible D match to TRBD1 (6 bases). Trimming took 0 bases from V and 2 from J, leaving 18 bases between them. CDR3 length: 17 residues. Germline V gives CDR1 DFQATT, CDR2 SNEGSKA (reference sequence). The CDR3 here is CSARDSMGHRITDTQYF. The DNA for the CDR3 is TGCAGTGCTAGAGATTCGATGGGACACAGAATCACAGATACGCAGTATTTT.

This clonotype was found a few times. This rearrangement joins TRBV20-1 to TRBJ2-6, with 9 bases matching TRBD1. The CDR3 has 16 amino acids. The V segment lost 3 bases and the J segment 0 bases; nucleotides outside the gene matches: 3. In germline, CDR1 is DFQATT, CDR2 SNEGSKA (reference sequence). Written as DNA, the CDR3 is TGCAGTGCTAGGACAGGGGGGAGCTCTGGGGCCAACGTCCTGACTTTC. Translated, it gives CSARTGGSSGANVLTF.

This clonotype was seen at least ten times. This chain joins TRBV20-1 and TRBJ1-1; D is possibly TRBD1 (5 bases). CDR3 length equals 16 residues. The V gene lost 2 bases and the J gene lost 0 bases, with 16 bases spanning the gap. From germline, CDR1 is DFQATT and CDR2 SNEGSKA (reference sequence). The CDR3 region has the DNA TGCAGTGCTAGAAAGGGGACGGAATGGATGAACACTGAAGCTTTCTTT. It translates to CSARKGTEWMNTEAFF.

This clonotype was observed at least ten times. The chain employs TRBV12-3 or TRBV12-4 and TRBJ1-1; the D gene is possibly TRBD1 (5 bases). CDR3 size: 11 residues. The V gene lost 6 bases and the J gene lost 11 bases, with 13 bases spanning the gap. The CDR3 sequence: CASSVRGAAFF. The CDR3 nucleotides read TGTGCCAGCAGCGTCAGAGGGGCTGCTTTCTTT.

V usage is TRBV4-1 and J usage is TRBJ2-2; the match to TRBD1 covers 8 bases. V trimming: 2 bases; J trimming: 5 bases; junction bases outside the gene matches: 7. The CDR3 extends over 16 amino acids. The V gene's germline CDR1 is MGHRA and CDR2 YSYEKL. The CDR3 sequence: CASSQTRDRRTGELFF. CDR3 coding DNA: TGCGCCAGCAGCCAAACCCGGGACAGGAGGACCGGGGAGCTGTTTTTT.